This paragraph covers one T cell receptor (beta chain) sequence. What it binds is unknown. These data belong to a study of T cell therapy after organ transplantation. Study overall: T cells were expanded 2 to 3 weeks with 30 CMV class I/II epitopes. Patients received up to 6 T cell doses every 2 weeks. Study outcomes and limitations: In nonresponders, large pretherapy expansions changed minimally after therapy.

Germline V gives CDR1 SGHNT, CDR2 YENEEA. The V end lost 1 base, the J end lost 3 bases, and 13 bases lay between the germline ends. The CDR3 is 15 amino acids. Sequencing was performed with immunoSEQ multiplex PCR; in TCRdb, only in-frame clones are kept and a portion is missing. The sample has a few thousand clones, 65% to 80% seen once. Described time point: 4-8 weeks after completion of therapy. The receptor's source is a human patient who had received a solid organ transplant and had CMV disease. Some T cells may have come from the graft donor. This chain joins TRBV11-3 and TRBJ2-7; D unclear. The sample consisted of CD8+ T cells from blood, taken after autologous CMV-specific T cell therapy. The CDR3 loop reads CASSLAHKHNYEQYF. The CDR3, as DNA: TGTGCCAGCAGCTTAGCGCACAAGCACAACTACGAGCAGTACTTC.